One and the same sample provided the 14 T cell receptor beta chains below, sequenced in a study of T cells in Graves' hyperthyroidism and ophthalmopathy (dated by TCRdb to between 2018 and 2021). Libraries came from multiplex PCR. The data were produced on an Illumina HiSeq 2000. The TCR beta CDR3 regions were amplified from RNA transcripts. For the first round of RT-PCR on the TCR CDR3, the HTBI primer set was used together with the Qiagen OneStep RT-PCR kit. TCRdb took the public reads, trimmed them with fastp at Q25, ran MiXCR for clone calling and kept in-frame beta chains. Every distinct CDR3 protein forms one entry, paired with its most common genes and DNA. In this sample the table shows about 420,000 distinct CDR3 sequences, roughly 15% of which occur a single time. Of the sample, more than 4.5% falls within the top ten clones. The sequencing input was blood. Receptors originate from a woman younger than 35 with Graves' hyperthyroidism.

This clonotype was seen at least ten times. V usage is TRBV19 and J usage is TRBJ1-5, with TRBD1 identical over 7 bases. CDR3 length: 16 amino acids. Germline CDR1 reads LNHDA; CDR2 reads SQIVND (reference sequence). With V trimmed by 6 bases and J by 0 bases, 8 bases remained unmatched. The CDR3 bases are TGTGCCAGTAGGCGGGACAGCGCCTATAGCAATCAGCCCCAGCATTTT. This gives the protein CASRRDSAYSNQPQHF.

The chain joins TRBV3-1 to TRBJ2-2; D might be TRBD2 (6 bases). The V and J ends lost 4 bases and 0 bases respectively, with 15 bases between them. The CDR3 has 17 residues. Germline V gene data show CDR1 as LGHDT and CDR2 as YNNKEL (reference sequence). CDR3 in DNA: TGTGCCAGCAGCCCAGACCGCGGAGGGCCGAACACCGGGGAGCTGTTTTTT. Residues: CASSPDRGGPNTGELFF.

This clonotype was seen repeatedly, ten times or more. The CDR3 DNA reads TGTGCCAGCAGCCACGGGACGTATGAATGGCAGCCCCAGCATTTT. The encoded protein is CASSHGTYEWQPQHF. V and J are TRBV11-2 and TRBJ1-5; perhaps TRBD1 as D (5 bases). The ends were cut back, 5 bases at V and 7 bases at J, with 18 bases in the middle. This CDR3 has 15 residues. From germline, CDR1 is SGHAT and CDR2 FQNNGV.

The J gene is TRBJ1-2, the V gene TRBV25-1; D is possibly TRBD1 (6 bases). The CDR3 consists of 12 residues. Germline values: CDR1 MGHDK, CDR2 SYGVNS. V lost 4 bases and J lost 7, with 10 bases in between. DNA of the CDR3: TGTGCCAGCAGTGCAGGGGTTGGTGGCTACACCTTC. Its protein product is CASSAGVGGYTF.

This clonotype was found many times. The rearrangement joins TRBV12-3 or TRBV12-4 to TRBJ1-1, with D unclear. The CDR3 has 14 amino acids. Trimming removed 2 bases at V and 5 bases at J, with 12 bases between. The CDR3 region is CASSLMVDGTEAFF. DNA of the CDR3: TGTGCCAGCAGTTTAATGGTTGACGGGACTGAAGCTTTCTTT.

A note on this clonotype: A much larger clonotype is one base distant, so this may be a read error. J is TRBJ1-5 and V is TRBV5-5; D perhaps matches TRBD1 (5 bases). CDR1 and CDR2 from the germline V gene are SGHKS and YYEKEE (reference sequence). The CDR3 length is 15 residues. V was clipped by 6 bases and J by 1 base, with 14 bases between them. CDR3 bases: TGTGCCAGCATCTGGGGGTTAGGAAGCAATCAGCCCCAGCATTTT. Amino acid sequence: CASIWGLGSNQPQHF.

Only a few counts were recorded for this clonotype. V and J are TRBV9 and TRBJ2-2, with 8 positions matching TRBD1. The ends lost 1 base at V and 3 bases at J; junction bases unmatched: 8. This CDR3 contains 17 residues. Germline loops: CDR1 SGDLS, CDR2 YYNGEE. The CDR3 sequence: CASSVPQDREDTGELFF. In DNA form, the CDR3 reads TGTGCCAGCAGCGTACCCCAGGACAGGGAGGACACCGGGGAGCTGTTTTTT.

This clonotype showed up just a few times. A clone one base away is much larger, so this may be a read error. The chain recombines TRBV10-3 with TRBJ2-7; unclear D gene. The V gene's germline CDR1 is ENHRY and CDR2 SYGVKD. The CDR3 covers 11 residues. With 3 bases removed from V and 4 bases from J, the gap between germline ends came to 4 bases. The DNA of the CDR3 is TGTGCCATCAGTGATGGTTACGAGCAGTACTTC. Amino acid sequence: CAISDGYEQYF.

This chain joins TRBV9 and TRBJ2-3; D might be TRBD2 (6 bases). V was pared by 0 bases and J by 1 base, with 12 bases between. The length of the CDR3 is 16 residues. Germline V CDR1 and CDR2: SGDLS, YYNGEE. The CDR3 DNA reads TGTGCCAGCAGCGTAGGGAATAGCGGACGCACAGATACGCAGTATTTT. Residues: CASSVGNSGRTDTQYF.

This clonotype was detected only once. V is TRBV4-3 and J is TRBJ2-1; 13 bases are a match to TRBD2. Germline assignment: CDR1 LGHNA and CDR2 YSLEER. J gave up 6 bases and V 1 base, and 6 bases lay outside the gene matches. The length of the CDR3 is 17 residues. CDR3 loop: CASSQAPLAGGANEQFF. CDR3 in DNA: TGCGCCAGCAGCCAAGCCCCACTAGCGGGAGGGGCCAATGAGCAGTTCTTC.

This clonotype appeared many times. The chain carries TRBV2 and TRBJ1-5; D gene ambiguous. The CDR3 has 13 residues. Germline values: CDR1 SNHLY, CDR2 FYNNEI. V was pared by 6 bases and J by 5 bases, with 11 bases between. The chain's CDR3 is CASSVWEDQPQHF. The CDR3 nucleotides read TGTGCCAGCAGCGTATGGGAAGATCAGCCCCAGCATTTT.

This clonotype was found a few times. The chain employs TRBV28 and TRBJ2-7, with 7 bases aligning to TRBD2. The CDR3 is made up of 15 amino acids. Germline V CDR1 and CDR2: MDHEN, SYDVKM. V was clipped by 8 bases and J by 0 bases; unmatched bases: 10. CDR3 sequence reads: CASSWVREFSYEQYF. In DNA, the CDR3 is TGTGCCAGCTCTTGGGTGCGGGAGTTCTCCTACGAGCAGTACTTC.

This clonotype was seen at least ten times. The J gene is TRBJ1-1, the V gene TRBV20-1; tentative D call: TRBD1 (5 bases). CDR3 length: 13 amino acids. Germline CDR1 is DFQATT and CDR2 is SNEGSKA (reference sequence). The V end was cut by 3 bases, the J end by 5 bases, with 13 bases between. The CDR3 loop reads CSASLGQRTEAFF. CDR3 DNA sequence: TGCAGTGCTAGTCTGGGGCAAAGGACTGAAGCTTTCTTT.

This clonotype was seen many times. The chain recombines TRBV6-4 with TRBJ2-1; 7 nucleotides line up with TRBD1. This CDR3 comprises 15 residues. Losses at the gene ends were 3 bases for V and 7 bases for J; bases not matched to a gene: 9. CDR1 is MRHNA, CDR2 SNTAGT, per germline. This chain's CDR3 is CASSEDSTGSNEQFF. The CDR3 DNA sequence: TGTGCCAGCAGTGAAGATTCGACAGGGTCAAATGAGCAGTTCTTC.